Presented here are 16 T cell receptor beta chains from one specimen sequenced in a study of blood T cells in healthy people across ages. A J-beta primer mix and a sample-barcoded 5' primer were used in a second PCR of roughly 6 to 11 cycles. TCRdb re-derived calls from the 5' RACE reads in MiXCR, one entry per CDR3 protein. Here the sample spans 700,000 to 850,000 distinct CDR3 sequences, 35% to 40% being singletons. Sequenced sample: blood. Receptor source: a man aged 18 to 35 in good health.

The V gene is TRBV20-1, the J gene TRBJ2-7, with D possibly TRBD2 on 6 matching bases. Trimming cost V 3 bases and J 3 bases, with 15 bases left between them. From germline, CDR1 is DFQATT and CDR2 SNEGSKA (reference sequence). This CDR3 is built from 14 residues. The CDR3 region has the DNA TGCAGTGCTAGGAGTGGACTAAATTACTACGAGCAGTACTTC. Encoded protein: CSARSGLNYYEQYF.

The chain recombines TRBV20-1 with TRBJ1-5; 7 bases match TRBD1. This CDR3 comprises 15 residues. With V trimmed by 6 bases and J by 0 bases, 8 bases remained unmatched. Germline CDR1 reads DFQATT; CDR2 reads SNEGSKA (reference sequence). DNA of the CDR3: TGCAGTGCGCGAGACAGGGTCGATAGCAATCAGCCCCAGCATTTT. Its translation: CSARDRVDSNQPQHF.

The CDR3 coding sequence is TGCAGTGCTAGGGCAGCCACTAGCGGGATAGAGACCCAGTACTTC. Amino acids: CSARAATSGIETQYF. The rearrangement uses TRBV20-1 and TRBJ2-5, with 10 nucleotides matching TRBD2. V lost 3 bases to trimming and J lost 4 bases; unmatched junction nucleotides: 8. Germline CDR1 DFQATT, CDR2 SNEGSKA (reference sequence). The CDR3 runs to 15 residues.

This clonotype has just a few counts. The V gene is TRBV3-1, the J gene TRBJ2-1; D is possibly TRBD1 (6 bases). V lost 6 bases and J 9 bases, leaving 18 bases between the germline ends. The CDR3 is made up of 14 amino acids. Looked up from germline, CDR1 is LGHDT and CDR2 is YNNKEL (reference sequence). For the CDR3, the DNA is TGTGCCAGCAGGCCCAGCCCAACAGGGACTGAGCAGTTCTTC. Residues: CASRPSPTGTEQFF.

The genes are TRBV6-1 and TRBJ1-4; D not certain. Germline V CDR1 and CDR2: MNHNS, SASEGT. The ends were cut back, 1 base at V and 7 bases at J, with 10 bases in the middle. This CDR3 has 14 residues. The CDR3 is CASSEGSSPEKLFF. The CDR3 nucleotides read TGTGCCAGCAGTGAAGGGAGCAGTCCTGAAAAACTGTTTTTT.

This clonotype was detected many times. J is TRBJ2-1 and V is TRBV29-1; TRBD1 might be the D (5 bases). Germline V gene data show CDR1 as SQVTM and CDR2 as ANQGSEA. The V end was cut by 1 base, the J end by 10 bases, with 17 bases between. This CDR3 region has 14 residues. CDR3 nucleotides: TGCAGCGTTGAAGGCCAGGTTCAGGGTCGGGAGCAGTTCTTC. Its translation is CSVEGQVQGREQFF.

This chain connects TRBV6-6 to TRBJ1-6, with 7 nucleotides matching TRBD1. The CDR3 runs to 15 residues. Germline V gene data show CDR1 as MNHNY and CDR2 as SVGAGI (reference sequence). Trimming removed 4 bases from V and 7 bases from J; junction bases left unmatched: 7. Written as DNA, the CDR3 is TGTGCCAGCAGTTCCTCCAGGGGGAGGAATTCACCCCTCCACTTT. Its translation: CASSSSRGRNSPLHF.

This clonotype was observed many times. The genes are TRBV4-3 and TRBJ2-3; D is unresolved. CDR1 is LGHNA, CDR2 YSLEER, per germline. V lost 0 bases and J 2 bases, leaving 6 bases between the germline ends. The CDR3 runs to 14 residues. The CDR3 region has the DNA TGCGCCAGCAGCCAAGAAGGCTACACAGATACGCAGTATTTT. Translation: CASSQEGYTDTQYF.

In its sample, this clonotype was seen many times. The rearrangement links TRBV5-1 to TRBJ2-3; tentative D call: TRBD2 (6 bases). Looked up from germline, CDR1 is SGHRS and CDR2 is YFSETQ. Trimming pared 0 bases from V and 1 base from J, leaving 12 bases between. The CDR3 spans 16 residues. The CDR3 loop reads CASSLAGRGRTDTQYF. CDR3 nucleotide sequence: TGCGCCAGCAGCTTGGCGGGGCGGGGACGCACAGATACGCAGTATTTT.

The CDR3 region is CASSLETSGAGEQFF. In DNA, the CDR3 is TGCGCCAGCAGCTTGGAGACTAGCGGGGCGGGGGAGCAGTTCTTC. The rearrangement links TRBV5-1 to TRBJ2-1; 11 bases line up with TRBD2. Germline V gives CDR1 SGHRS, CDR2 YFSETQ. The V gene end was trimmed by 0 bases and the J gene end by 10 bases; junction bases not matched to a gene: 6. This CDR3 is built from 15 residues.

V gene TRBV15 combines with J gene TRBJ2-1; D remains ambiguous. Germline lookup yields CDR1 LNHNV and CDR2 YYDKDF (reference sequence). The CDR3 runs to 16 residues. Deletions cut 0 bases from V and 7 bases from J, with 16 bases between. DNA of the CDR3: TGTGCCACCAGCAGAGATGAGACCACCCTTGGGAATGAGCAGTTCTTC. Encoded protein: CATSRDETTLGNEQFF. Filled out from reference TRBV15 and TRBJ2-1, the complete variable domain reads DAMVIQNPRYQVTQFGKPVTLSCSQTLNHNVMYWYQQKSSQAPKLLFHYYDKDFNNEADTPDNFQSRRPNTSFCFLDIRSPGLGDTAMYLCATSRDETTLGNEQFFGPGTRLTVL.

This clonotype has a single count. The V gene is TRBV20-1, the J gene TRBJ2-1; 7 nucleotides agree with TRBD1. The V and J ends lost 2 bases and 8 bases, in that order; junction bases with no gene match: 12. CDR1 and CDR2 (germline): DFQATT, SNEGSKA (reference sequence). The CDR3 contains 15 residues. CDR3 sequence reads: CSARTTGAEIYEQFF. The CDR3 nucleotides are TGCAGTGCTAGAACAACAGGGGCGGAAATCTATGAGCAGTTCTTC.

This clonotype has at least ten counts. The J gene is TRBJ2-7, the V gene TRBV5-1; no clear D. Germline CDR1 reads SGHRS; CDR2 reads YFSETQ. This CDR3 contains 13 residues. V lost 3 bases and J lost 4, with 11 bases in between. The CDR3 loop is CASSSSTGYEQYF. The CDR3 region has the DNA TGCGCCAGCAGCTCCTCAACTGGATACGAGCAGTACTTC.

This clonotype was counted at least ten times. This sequence joins TRBV12-3 or TRBV12-4 and TRBJ2-1, with a tentative D call TRBD1 (5 bases). Between the trimmed V and J ends, which lost 6 bases and 6 bases, there was a span of 12 bases. This CDR3 is built from 13 residues. The CDR3: CASSPNQGNEQFF. In DNA form, the CDR3 reads TGTGCCAGCAGCCCAAACCAGGGCAATGAGCAGTTCTTC.

The chain joins TRBV4-1 to TRBJ2-7; 11 positions match TRBD1. The CDR3 runs to 15 residues. Germline V gene lookup returns CDR1 MGHRA and CDR2 YSYEKL. Unmatched junction bases numbered 9, after V lost 4 bases and J lost 7 bases. For the CDR3, the DNA is TGCGCCAGCAGCCTCGGTGGGGACAGGGGGACTGAGCAGTACTTC. Its protein product is CASSLGGDRGTEQYF.

DNA of the CDR3: TGTGCCAGCAATGGGGACAGGGAGAATTCACCCCTCCACTTT. It codes for CASNGDRENSPLHF. V and J are TRBV25-1 and TRBJ1-6; TRBD1 aligns across 9 bases. Looked up from germline, CDR1 is MGHDK and CDR2 is SYGVNS. The CDR3 loop spans 14 amino acids. With 7 bases clipped from V and 7 bases from J, the junction kept 5 bases outside the gene matches.